These 29 T cell receptor beta chains originate from one sample sequenced in a study of CD8+ T cells in alopecia areata. Following extraction, RNA underwent reverse transcription to cDNA, which served as the sequencing template. Measured with immunoSEQ multiplex PCR; TCRdb has only the in-frame clones, and not every one. Listed for the sample are about 110,000 clones, none seen a single time. The sequenced sample consisted of lesional skin. The origin of the receptors is a C3H/HeJ mouse with alopecia areata. These mice share the MHC haplotype H2-k.

Details on this clone: Gene and germline names: mouse. Read data end 4 residues before the CDR3 end; the end is taken from the germline J gene. The rearrangement uses TRBV1 and TRBJ2-7, with D maybe TRBD2 (5 bases). The CDR3 extends over 15 amino acids. Germline V gene lookup returns CDR1 NSQYPW and CDR2 LRSPGD (reference sequence). The V gene lost 0 bases and the J gene lost 1 base, with 10 bases spanning the gap. CDR3: CTCSADGVPSYEQYF. CDR3 DNA (partial): TGCACCTGCAGTGCAGATGGGGTGCCTTCCTAT.

This clone was observed a handful of times. The TCRdb protein and the DNA translation do not line up at residue 12; the protein shown here was made by translating the DNA. Germline and genes: mouse. The CDR3 is cut off 3 residues early in the read; its end comes from the germline J gene. The chain couples TRBV13-3 to TRBJ1-3; D unresolved. The CDR3 has 15 amino acids. Germline V gives CDR1 NNHDY, CDR2 SYVADS. V was pared by 5 bases and J by 2 bases, with 14 bases between. The DNA read from the CDR3 is TGTGCCAGCAGCCCTAACAGAAATGCTGGAAATACG. Amino acid sequence: CASSPNRNAGNT. The whole CDR3 protein is CASSPNRNAGNTLYF.

This clone was counted between two and nine times. Genes here carry mouse names. The read ends 4 residues before the CDR3 terminus; that terminus is restored from the germline J gene. The chain carries TRBV31 and TRBJ2-1; perhaps D is TRBD1 or TRBD2 (5 bases each). This CDR3 is 13 amino acids long. Germline loops: CDR1 GKSSPN, CDR2 SITVG. The sequenced part of the CDR3 DNA is TGTGCCTGGAGTCTGGGGGTCGGAGCT. Translating it yields CAWSLGVGA. The entire CDR3 sequence reads CAWSLGVGAEQFF.

A note on this clone: Genes here carry mouse names. The read ends 4 residues shy of where the CDR3 ends; the end is completed using the germline J gene. The V call is TRBV19, the J call TRBJ2-1, with TRBD2 matching 11 bases. CDR1 FNHDT and CDR2 SITEND come from the germline V gene (reference sequence). The CDR3 sequence is 14 residues long. The sequenced CDR3 bases are TGTGCCAGCAGAGGGGACTGGGGGTGGGCT. As protein: CASRGDWGWA. The full CDR3 protein reads CASRGDWGWAEQFF.

About this clone: Genes and germline are mouse. The read terminates 4 residues before the CDR3 end, so the remaining end is supplied by the germline J gene. The rearrangement uses TRBV13-3 and TRBJ2-4; D is ambiguous. The V gene lost 0 bases and the J gene lost 1 base, with 6 bases spanning the gap. Germline CDR1 NNHDY, CDR2 SYVADS. The CDR3 is 14 residues long. The part of the CDR3 DNA that was read is TGTGCCAGCAGTGATGTTAGGGGTCAAAAC. It is translated as CASSDVRGQN. The entire CDR3 is CASSDVRGQNTLYF.

Worth noting for this clone: Gene names denote mouse genes. The read halts 4 residues ahead of the CDR3 end, with the missing end drawn from the germline J gene. Other DNA sequences of this sample code for an identical CDR3. The rearrangement uses TRBV13-3 and TRBJ2-7, with 12 bases lining up with TRBD1. CDR1 NNHDY and CDR2 SYVADS come from the germline V gene. The CDR3 sequence is 15 residues long. The CDR3 DNA, read in part, is TGTGCCAGCAGCACCGGGACAGGGGGCGCTTAT. Translating gives CASSTGTGGAY. The full CDR3 sequence reads CASSTGTGGAYEQYF.

This clone was seen more than once but under ten times. Mouse germline and gene names are used. The missing CDR3 end, 4 residues past where the read stops, is filled in from the germline J gene. The J gene is TRBJ2-5, the V gene TRBV13-1; D may be TRBD1 (5 bases). Germline values: CDR1 NSHNY, CDR2 SYGAGN. The CDR3 contains 13 residues. This CDR3 is CASSDATEDTQYF. CDR3 bases read: TGTGCCAGCAGTGACGCGACAGAAGAC.

Only a few counts were recorded for this clone. Gene names are mouse gene names. From the germline J gene comes the end of the CDR3, since the read stops 4 residues before it. V usage is TRBV5 and J usage is TRBJ2-5; maybe TRBD1 (5 bases). Germline lookup yields CDR1 LGHNA and CDR2 YNLKQL (reference sequence). The CDR3 is 13 residues long. CDR3 residues: CASSQGTKDTQYF. The sequenced part of the CDR3 DNA is TGTGCCAGCAGCCAAGGGACAAAAGAC.

There are many counts of this clone. Any gene name here is a mouse gene name. The CDR3 end is not reached by the read, which stops 4 residues before it; the germline J gene fills it in. This rearrangement joins TRBV13-3 to TRBJ2-1; TRBD1 matches at 9 bases. V lost 1 base and J lost 4; bases outside the gene matches: 3. The germline CDR1 and CDR2 sequences are NNHDY and SYVADS. The CDR3 spans 15 residues. This CDR3 is CASSDRDREYAEQFF. Incomplete CDR3 DNA: TGTGCCAGCAGTGATAGGGACAGGGAGTATGCT.

As to this clone: Gene names are mouse gene names. The read comes to an end 4 residues before the CDR3 does, leaving the germline J gene to fill in the end. The chain employs TRBV13-1 and TRBJ2-3; 7 nucleotides match TRBD2. After removal of 1 base from V and 1 base from J, the junction contained 6 bases not matched to a gene. The length of the CDR3 is 16 residues. CDR1 NSHNY and CDR2 SYGAGN come from the germline V gene. The CDR3: CASSDRWGVGAETLYF. CDR3 bases read: TGTGCCAGCAGTGATAGGTGGGGGGTTGGTGCAGAA.

Notes on this clone: The gene names given are mouse names. The read ends 4 residues shy of where the CDR3 ends; the end is completed using the germline J gene. The V gene is TRBV13-3, the J gene TRBJ2-4, with D unclear. This CDR3 is built from 14 residues. V was pared by 5 bases and J by 0 bases, with 10 bases between. Germline lookup yields CDR1 NNHDY and CDR2 SYVADS. Incomplete CDR3 DNA: TGTGCCAGCAGAGCAGGATCAAGTCAAAAC. This translates into CASRAGSSQN. The full CDR3 sequence reads CASRAGSSQNTLYF.

Only a few counts were recorded for this clone. Genes here carry mouse names. The CDR3 is cut off 4 residues early in the read; its end comes from the germline J gene. V and J are TRBV13-3 and TRBJ1-4; 7 bases are a match to TRBD1. Germline V gives CDR1 NNHDY, CDR2 SYVADS. The trim removed 1 base at V and 5 bases at J, leaving 5 bases unmatched. This CDR3 has 15 amino acids. CDR3: CASSDMGQPNERLFF. The DNA read from the CDR3 is TGTGCCAGCAGTGATATGGGACAGCCTAACGAA.

This clone has a handful of counts. Germline and genes here are mouse. Sequencing ends 4 residues short of the CDR3 end; the germline J gene provides the rest. The chain employs TRBV1 and TRBJ2-1, with a weak D call TRBD2 (7 bases). Germline V gene data show CDR1 as NSQYPW and CDR2 as LRSPGD (reference sequence). Trimming pared 0 bases from V and 1 base from J, leaving 13 bases between. This CDR3 is 17 amino acids long. Partial CDR3 DNA: TGCACCTGCAGTGCAGATGCCCGGGGGGCGAACTATGCT. This codes for CTCSADARGANYA. The CDR3 as a whole reads CTCSADARGANYAEQFF.

Remarks on this clone: Mouse gene names apply. The read terminates 4 residues ahead of where the CDR3 ends, so the germline J gene completes it. V usage is TRBV13-3 and J usage is TRBJ2-1; 8 positions match TRBD2. The CDR3 extends over 14 amino acids. Unmatched junction bases numbered 5, after V lost 6 bases and J lost 3 bases. The germline V gene has CDR1 NNHDY and CDR2 SYVADS. CDR3 protein: CASTPTGAYAEQFF. CDR3 DNA (partial): TGTGCCAGCACCCCGACTGGGGCCTATGCT.

This clone was recorded a few times. Mouse gene names and germline throughout. The read halts 4 residues ahead of the CDR3 end, with the missing end drawn from the germline J gene. The genes are TRBV13-3 and TRBJ2-2, with TRBD1 identical over 7 bases. The CDR3 contains 16 residues. CDR1 and CDR2 (germline): NNHDY, SYVADS. V shed 0 bases, J shed 1 base, and the junction held 3 bases outside the gene matches. CDR3 sequence reads: CASSDVGTVNTGQLYF. Partial CDR3 DNA: TGTGCCAGCAGTGATGTGGGGACAGTAAACACCGGG.

In its sample, this clone was seen a few times. TCRdb gives a protein that differs at residue 13 from what the DNA encodes, so the protein here is translated from the DNA. The gene names given are mouse names. The read halts 3 residues ahead of the CDR3 end, with the missing end drawn from the germline J gene. This chain joins TRBV16 and TRBJ1-3; 7 bases agree with TRBD1. Per the germline V gene, CDR1 is SGHSA and CDR2 is FRNQAP. CDR3 length equals 16 residues. The trim removed 5 bases at V and 0 bases at J, leaving 7 bases unmatched. The CDR3 region is CASSHPGTDSGNTLYF. Incomplete CDR3 DNA: TGTGCAAGCAGCCACCCGGGGACAGATTCTGGAAATACG.

In its sample, this clone was seen many times. Each gene name is a mouse one. Read data end 4 residues before the CDR3 end; the end is taken from the germline J gene. This chain links TRBV13-3 with TRBJ2-3, with 8 positions matching TRBD2. Germline assignment: CDR1 NNHDY and CDR2 SYVADS. This CDR3 comprises 14 residues. J gave up 1 base and V 6 bases, and 4 bases lay outside the gene matches. Incomplete CDR3 DNA: TGTGCCAGCAAGGGGGGGCTAGGTGCAGAA. Its translation is CASKGGLGAE. The entire CDR3 protein reads CASKGGLGAETLYF.

Points on this clone: The genes are named according to mouse. The read terminates 4 residues before the CDR3 end, so the remaining end is supplied by the germline J gene. The chain combines TRBV1 with TRBJ2-2; TRBD1 might be the D (6 bases). V dropped 3 bases and J dropped 6 bases, with 14 bases sitting between them. There are 15 residues in the CDR3. Germline lookup yields CDR1 NSQYPW and CDR2 LRSPGD (reference sequence). Here the CDR3 reads CTCSAQDRSSGQLYF. The CDR3 DNA, read in part, is TGCACCTGCAGTGCCCAGGACAGATCGTCCGGG.

This clone was seen a handful of times. Genes and germline come from the mouse. The CDR3 goes on 4 residues after the read ends, and that part is filled in from the germline J gene. The chain joins TRBV1 to TRBJ2-5, with TRBD1 matching 11 bases. The CDR3 totals 15 residues. From germline, CDR1 is NSQYPW and CDR2 LRSPGD (reference sequence). CDR3 amino acids: CTCSARTGGGDTQYF. The DNA read from the CDR3 is TGCACCTGCAGTGCTCGGACAGGGGGCGGGGAC.

This clone was detected only a few times. The gene symbols are mouse symbols. Sequencing ends 4 residues short of the CDR3 end; the germline J gene provides the rest. The chain uses TRBV19 and TRBJ2-3, with 7 bases fitting TRBD1. Germline V gene sequence: CDR1 FNHDT, CDR2 SITEND (reference sequence). The CDR3 runs 15 residues. V gave up 0 bases and J gave up 1 base; unmatched junction bases: 2. The sequenced part of the CDR3 DNA is TGTGCCAGCAGTATAGTAGGGACAGGTGCAGAA. It yields the protein CASSIVGTGAE. The full CDR3 protein is CASSIVGTGAETLYF.

As concerns this clone: Germline and genes: mouse. Coverage ceases 4 residues before the CDR3 finishes, and the germline J gene fills in the end. This chain connects TRBV13-3 to TRBJ2-7, with D perhaps TRBD1 (6 bases). The V end lost 2 bases, the J end lost 0 bases, and 12 bases lay between the germline ends. Looked up from germline, CDR1 is NNHDY and CDR2 is SYVADS. This CDR3 comprises 15 residues. CDR3: CASSEPGQTSYEQYF. Partial CDR3 DNA: TGTGCCAGCAGTGAACCGGGACAAACCTCCTAT.

This clone has only a few counts. All gene names here are mouse names. The read finishes 4 residues shy of the CDR3 end, and the germline J gene is used to complete it. This chain uses TRBV1 with TRBJ1-1; 10 bases match TRBD1. The CDR3 is 14 amino acids. Unmatched junction bases numbered 3, after V lost 4 bases and J lost 4 bases. Germline lookup yields CDR1 NSQYPW and CDR2 LRSPGD (reference sequence). CDR3 bases read: TGCACCTGCAGTGGACAGGGGGCGCGCACA. Its protein product is CTCSGQGART. The entire CDR3 reads CTCSGQGARTEVFF.

Comment on this clone: Mouse gene names and germline throughout. The read finishes 4 residues shy of the CDR3 end, and the germline J gene is used to complete it. This rearrangement joins TRBV13-2 to TRBJ2-7; 10 positions match TRBD2. The germline V gene has CDR1 NNHNN and CDR2 SYGAGS (reference sequence). Trimming took 3 bases from V and 0 from J; bases not matched to a gene: 6. This CDR3 has 16 residues. The sequenced CDR3 bases are TGTGCCAGCGGTGTAGACTGGGGGGCGAGCTCCTAT. Translating it yields CASGVDWGASSY. The entire CDR3 sequence reads CASGVDWGASSYEQYF.

This clone was recorded many times. Gene names denote mouse genes. The CDR3 end is not reached by the read, which stops 4 residues before it; the germline J gene fills it in. The rearrangement joins TRBV13-3 to TRBJ2-7; 8 bases are a match to TRBD1. Germline V CDR1 and CDR2: NNHDY, SYVADS. This CDR3 spans 13 amino acids. CDR3 bases read: TGTGCCAGCATGGCTGACAGGGGTTAT. Translating it yields CASMADRGY. The full-length CDR3 reads as CASMADRGYEQYF.

The sample holds a few counts of this clone. Germline and genes: mouse. Read sequence stops 4 residues before the CDR3 end, and the germline J gene provides the missing end. The V and J genes are TRBV3 and TRBJ2-2; 10 positions agree with TRBD2. Unmatched junction bases numbered 5, after V lost 1 base and J lost 3 bases. Per the germline V gene, CDR1 is SNHLY and CDR2 is FYNGKV (reference sequence). This CDR3 is 17 amino acids long. This CDR3 is CASSLDRLGGYTGQLYF. CDR3 DNA, as far as it was read: TGTGCCAGCAGCTTAGACCGACTGGGGGGTTACACCGGG.

A few counts support this clone. Here the gene names and germline are mouse. The read finishes 4 residues shy of the CDR3 end, and the germline J gene is used to complete it. J is TRBJ2-7 and V is TRBV17, with TRBD2 as a possible D gene (5 bases). The V gene's germline CDR1 is MNHDT and CDR2 YYDKIL. The CDR3 is 13 amino acids. Trimming cost V 1 base and J 1 base, with 5 bases left between them. The CDR3: CASSRAGSYEQYF. CDR3 DNA, as far as it was read: TGTGCTAGCAGTAGAGCTGGGTCCTAT. Variable domain in full (rest from reference TRBV17 and TRBJ2-7): DTTVKQNPRYKLARVGKPVNLICSQTMNHDTMYWYQKKPNQAPKLLLFYYDKILNREADTFEKFQSSRPNNSFCSLYIGSAGLEYSAMYLCASSRAGSYEQYFGPGTRLTVL.

With regard to this clone: Gene names and germline match the mouse. The sequenced fragment ends 4 residues before the CDR3 boundary, so the rest is inferred from the germline J gene. The rearrangement links TRBV13-1 to TRBJ1-2; possibly TRBD1 for D (5 bases). The CDR3 totals 14 residues. V shed 1 base and J shed 3 bases, with 10 bases lying between them. The germline V gene has CDR1 NSHNY and CDR2 SYGAGN. CDR3 DNA, as far as it was read: TGTGCCAGCAGTGATAGGAGGGGAGACTCC. Its translation: CASSDRRGDS. The CDR3 as a whole reads CASSDRRGDSDYTF.

As to this clone: These gene names are mouse names. The read terminates 4 residues before the CDR3 end, so the remaining end is supplied by the germline J gene. The J gene is TRBJ2-1, the V gene TRBV13-3; 10 bases are a match to TRBD2. V gave up 4 bases and J gave up 0 bases; unmatched junction bases: 7. CDR1 is NNHDY, CDR2 SYVADS, per germline. CDR3 size: 17 residues. Here the CDR3 reads CASSLGLGRSNYAEQFF. CDR3 DNA, as far as it was read: TGTGCCAGCAGTCTGGGACTGGGGAGGAGTAACTATGCT.

In the case of this clone: Gene names and germline match the mouse. From the germline J gene comes the end of the CDR3, since the read stops 4 residues before it. V and J are TRBV1 and TRBJ2-3; 11 bases align to TRBD2. J lost 1 base, V lost 3 bases, and 3 bases had no gene match. Germline assignment: CDR1 NSQYPW and CDR2 LRSPGD (reference sequence). The CDR3 runs to 16 residues. The CDR3 sequence: CTCSAETGGGAETLYF. The CDR3 DNA, read in part, is TGCACCTGCAGTGCGGAGACTGGGGGGGGTGCAGAA.